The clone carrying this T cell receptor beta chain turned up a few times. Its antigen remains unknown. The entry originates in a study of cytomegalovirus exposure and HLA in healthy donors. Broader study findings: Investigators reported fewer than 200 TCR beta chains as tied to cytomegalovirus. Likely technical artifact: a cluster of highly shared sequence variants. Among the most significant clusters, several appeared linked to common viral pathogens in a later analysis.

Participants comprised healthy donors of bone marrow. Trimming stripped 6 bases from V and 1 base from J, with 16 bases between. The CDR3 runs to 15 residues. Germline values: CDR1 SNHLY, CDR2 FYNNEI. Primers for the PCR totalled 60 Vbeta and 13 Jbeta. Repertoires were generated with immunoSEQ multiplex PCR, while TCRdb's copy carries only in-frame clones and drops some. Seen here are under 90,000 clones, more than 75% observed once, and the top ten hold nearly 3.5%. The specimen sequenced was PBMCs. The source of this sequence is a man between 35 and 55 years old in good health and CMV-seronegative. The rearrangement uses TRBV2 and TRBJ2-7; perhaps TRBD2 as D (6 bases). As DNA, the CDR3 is TGTGCCAGCAGAGGGACTCTCTCTTGGTCCTACGAGCAGTACTTC. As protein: CASRGTLSWSYEQYF.